The 3 T cell receptor beta chains presented below share a single source sample, sequenced in a study of cytotoxic CD8 clonotypes in ibrutinib-treated CLL. Sequencing was performed with immunoSEQ multiplex PCR; in TCRdb, only in-frame clones are kept and a portion is missing. Counted here are about 50,000 clones, roughly three fifths occurring once; the ten biggest clones make up around 30%. Material: PBMCs, obtained after 24 months of ibrutinib treatment. The receptors were gathered from a human donor with chronic lymphocytic leukemia.

The CDR3 nucleotides are TGTGCCAGCAGCGGAAGGGGCGGCGAGCAGTACTTC. Translated: CASSGRGGEQYF. The chain is built from TRBV7-9 and TRBJ2-7; weak D call: TRBD1 (5 bases). The CDR3 is 12 amino acids. The V and J ends lost 5 bases and 6 bases respectively, with 11 bases between them. Germline V lookup: CDR1 SEHNR, CDR2 FQNEAQ (reference sequence).

The chain employs TRBV5-5 and TRBJ1-1; a weak D match, TRBD1 (6 bases). The V gene's germline CDR1 is SGHKS and CDR2 YYEKEE (reference sequence). Between the trimmed V and J ends, which lost 4 bases and 6 bases, there was a span of 19 bases. The CDR3 is 15 amino acids. CDR3 protein: CASSPVDSISPEAFF. Here the CDR3 DNA reads TGTGCCAGCAGCCCTGTGGACAGTATATCCCCTGAAGCTTTCTTT.

By frequency in the sample, this clone is medium-sized. The chain combines TRBV11-2 with TRBJ2-7; tentative D call: TRBD1 (5 bases). Per the germline V gene, CDR1 is SGHAT and CDR2 is FQNNGV. CDR3 length equals 14 residues. V gave up 3 bases and J gave up 3 bases, with 12 bases separating them. Here the CDR3 DNA reads TGTGCCAGCAGCTTGGGCAGCAGGGTCTACGAGCAGTACTTC. Protein sequence: CASSLGSRVYEQYF.